The clone carrying this T cell receptor (beta chain) was seen a handful of times. Its antigen is unknown. The CDR3 contains 11 residues. V lost 7 bases and J lost 11, with 17 bases in between. Per germline, CDR1 SQVTM and CDR2 ANQGSEA. The entry originates in a study of beta chain features in type 1 diabetes. Whole-study findings and limits: People with Type 1 diabetes carried modestly yet significantly shorter TCRB CDR3s in all four CD4+ subsets.

TCRB transcripts that were expressed got sequenced, as all of the isolated RNA had been reverse transcribed. Data came from immunoSEQ multiplex PCR; TCRdb stores just in-frame clones and leaves some out. The sample records 250,000 or so clones, around 21% being singletons. V is TRBV29-1 and J is TRBJ1-2; D uncertain. This receptor was identified in a woman in her thirties or forties with type 1 diabetes. Specimen: naive CD4+ T cells from blood. CDR3 protein: CSAGPWGDYTF. DNA of the CDR3: TGCAGCGCCGGTCCCTGGGGAGATTACACCTTC.